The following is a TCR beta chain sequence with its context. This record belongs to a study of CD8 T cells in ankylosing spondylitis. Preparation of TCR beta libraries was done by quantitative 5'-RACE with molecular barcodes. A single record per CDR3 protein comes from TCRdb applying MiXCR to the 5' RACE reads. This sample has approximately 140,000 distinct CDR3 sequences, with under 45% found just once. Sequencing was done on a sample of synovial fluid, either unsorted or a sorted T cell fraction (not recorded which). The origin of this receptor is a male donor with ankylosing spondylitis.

For the CDR3, the DNA is TGCGCCAGCAGCCAAGTTCAGGGGGCGAACACCGGGGAGCTGTTTTTT. This translates into CASSQVQGANTGELFF. The chain links TRBV4-3 to TRBJ2-2; 7 bases map to TRBD1. CDR1 and CDR2 (germline): LGHNA, YSLEER. The V gene end was trimmed by 1 base and the J gene end by 0 bases; junction bases not matched to a gene: 2. The CDR3 runs 16 residues.